These 14 T cell receptor beta chains came from one sample sequenced in a study of CD8 T cells in ankylosing spondylitis (dated by TCRdb to 2016 to 2017). General findings and caveats noted by the study authors: Blood from ankylosing spondylitis patients appeared to be characterized by a TCR beta motif made up of under 10 highly homologous amino acid variants.

The library was built by means of 5' RACE. TCRdb records Illumina HiSeq 2500 as the sequencer. Using fastp at Q25 and MiXCR, TCRdb reprocessed the public reads and kept productive beta chains. Here each entry gathers all rows of one CDR3 protein and keeps the most common genes and DNA. The sample contains 350,000 to 550,000 distinct CDR3 sequences, about 24% of them found a single time. Of the sample, 0.89% falls within the top ten clones. These receptors have no identified antigens. Sequenced input: blood, either unsorted or a sorted T cell fraction (not recorded which). The receptors were sampled from a male donor with ankylosing spondylitis.

The chain links TRBV6-5 to TRBJ1-5, with TRBD1 matching 7 bases. The germline CDR1 and CDR2 sequences are MNHEY and SVGAGI. The ends lost 1 base at V and 1 base at J; junction bases unmatched: 1. CDR3 length: 15 amino acids. The CDR3 DNA reads TGTGCCAGCAGTTACTACAGGGGAAGCAATCAGCCCCAGCATTTT. Amino acids: CASSYYRGSNQPQHF.

The chain recombines TRBV7-2 with TRBJ1-3; no clear D gene. In germline, CDR1 is SGHTA, CDR2 FQGNSA. The CDR3 is made up of 17 amino acids. Trimming cost V 2 bases and J 0 bases, with 14 bases left between them. The DNA for the CDR3 is TGTGCCAGCAGCTTAAGGTCCAGTCCGATCTCTGGAAACACCATATATTTT. Protein sequence: CASSLRSSPISGNTIYF.

The J gene is TRBJ2-1, the V gene TRBV5-1, with 11 bases fitting TRBD2. J gave up 6 bases and V 4 bases, and 6 bases lay outside the gene matches. This CDR3 comprises 15 residues. The V gene's germline CDR1 is SGHRS and CDR2 YFSETQ. CDR3 bases: TGCGCCAGCAGCCGGCCGGGACTAGCGGTCAATGAGCAGTTCTTC. It translates to CASSRPGLAVNEQFF.

V is TRBV7-2 and J is TRBJ2-5; 7 bases are a match to TRBD2. Germline assignment: CDR1 SGHTA and CDR2 FQGNSA. CDR3 length: 12 amino acids. With 5 bases clipped from V and 7 bases from J, the junction kept 4 bases outside the gene matches. CDR3 amino acids: CASSAGEGTQYF. The CDR3 bases are TGTGCCAGCAGCGCCGGGGAGGGGACCCAGTACTTC. The full variable domain, its missing parts supplied by reference TRBV7-2 and TRBJ2-5, is GAGVSQSPSNKVTEKGKDVELRCDPISGHTALYWYRQSLGQGLEFLIYFQGNSAPDKSGLPSDRFSAERTGGSVSTLTIQRTQQEDSAVYLCASSAGEGTQYFGPGTRLLVL.

V gene TRBV29-1 combines with J gene TRBJ2-7; a weak D match, TRBD1 (6 bases). Germline V gene lookup returns CDR1 SQVTM and CDR2 ANQGSEA. The CDR3 totals 15 residues. V lost 6 bases, J lost 1 base, and 19 bases lay in between. CDR3 in DNA: TGCAGCGTAATCCGGGACACCTATGCTTCCTACGAGCAGTACTTC. It encodes CSVIRDTYASYEQYF.

The V gene is TRBV5-5, the J gene TRBJ1-1; no reliable D call. The germline CDR1 and CDR2 sequences are SGHKS and YYEKEE (reference sequence). V was shortened by 2 bases and J by 3 bases, with 11 bases between the two germline ends. CDR3 length: 14 residues. CDR3 residues: CASSFTGGDTEAFF. CDR3 nucleotides: TGTGCCAGCAGCTTTACCGGCGGGGACACTGAAGCTTTCTTT.

V and J are TRBV10-1 and TRBJ2-2; D tentatively reads TRBD1 or TRBD2 (5 bases each). The germline V gene has CDR1 WNHNN and CDR2 SYGVQD (reference sequence). Trimming took off 8 bases at V and 1 base at J, with 11 bases between the two ends. The CDR3 has 14 residues. The CDR3 protein is CASAPGRNTGELFF. The DNA for the CDR3 is TGCGCCAGCGCACCGGGACGGAACACCGGGGAGCTGTTTTTT.

The V call is TRBV20-1, the J call TRBJ2-7; tentatively, D is TRBD2 (5 bases). CDR1 DFQATT and CDR2 SNEGSKA come from the germline V gene (reference sequence). V lost 2 bases to trimming and J lost 5 bases, with 13 bases between them. CDR3 size: 13 residues. CDR3 in amino acids: CSARLAGDHEQYF. CDR3 DNA: TGCAGTGCTAGACTAGCAGGAGACCACGAGCAGTACTTC.

This clonotype was detected a few times. The rearrangement links TRBV12-3 or TRBV12-4 to TRBJ2-3; tentatively, D is TRBD2 (5 bases). The CDR3 consists of 15 residues. The V end was cut by 4 bases, the J end by 4 bases, with 15 bases between. The CDR3 loop reads CASSWRRAAADTQYF. The CDR3, as DNA: TGTGCCAGCAGTTGGAGGAGAGCGGCAGCAGATACGCAGTATTTT.

This clonotype was observed a handful of times. The CDR3 coding sequence is TGTGCCAGCTCACCAAGAATTCCGGGACAGGGATCCTACGAGCAGTACTTC. The encoded protein is CASSPRIPGQGSYEQYF. The genes are TRBV18 and TRBJ2-7; 9 bases are a match to TRBD1. CDR1 KGHSH and CDR2 LQKENI come from the germline V gene. Losses at the gene ends were 2 bases for V and 1 base for J; bases not matched to a gene: 9. The CDR3 consists of 17 residues.

This clonotype was recorded a few times. The chain joins TRBV4-1 to TRBJ2-1, with 13 bases identical to TRBD2. The germline V gene encodes CDR1 MGHRA and CDR2 YSYEKL. V shed 4 bases, J shed 8 bases, and the junction held 11 bases outside the gene matches. The CDR3 spans 17 residues. DNA for the CDR3: TGCGCCAGCAGCCGAGGAGGGGGACTAGCGGGGAGGTATGAGCAGTTCTTC. This gives the protein CASSRGGGLAGRYEQFF.

The chain recombines TRBV6-5 with TRBJ2-1, with unresolved D. This CDR3 has 15 residues. V gave up 2 bases and J gave up 0 bases, with 8 bases separating them. Germline lookup yields CDR1 MNHEY and CDR2 SVGAGI. DNA of the CDR3: TGTGCCAGCAGTTACGGGTCCCTCTCCTACAATGAGCAGTTCTTC. Its translation is CASSYGSLSYNEQFF.

This clonotype was seen more than once but under ten times. V usage is TRBV20-1 and J usage is TRBJ2-3, with D possibly called TRBD1 or TRBD2 (5 bases each). The CDR3 extends over 14 amino acids. V was cut by 6 bases and J by 0 bases, with 13 bases left in between. Germline loops: CDR1 DFQATT, CDR2 SNEGSKA (reference sequence). The CDR3: CSAPGAGSTDTQYF. DNA for the CDR3: TGCAGTGCCCCCGGGGCGGGCAGCACAGATACGCAGTATTTT.

J is TRBJ1-3 and V is TRBV3-1, with TRBD1 identical over 8 bases. This CDR3 comprises 16 residues. CDR1 is LGHDT and CDR2 is YNNKEL in the germline V gene (reference sequence). V trimming: 2 bases; J trimming: 2 bases; junction bases outside the gene matches: 5. The CDR3 coding sequence is TGTGCCAGCAGCCAACAACCGACAGGGGCTGGAAACACCATATATTTT. It encodes CASSQQPTGAGNTIYF.